Listed below are T cell receptor beta chains from one sample, sequenced in a study of T cells after yellow fever vaccination. MiXCR was run by TCRdb on the 5' RACE reads, yielding one entry per CDR3 protein. The sample contains about 240,000 distinct CDR3 sequences, approximately 3.8% of which appear only once. The specimen was PBMCs, collected 15 days after the yellow fever booster vaccination. Source of these receptors: a man aged 18 to 29 who received the YFV17D yellow fever vaccine. CDR3s leave out the opening cysteine and the closing phenylalanine or tryptophan. Clone size, where shown, is once, few, many, or a class for clones that have expanded.

TRBV5-4	many	TRBJ1-2	ASSFDRDGNYGYT
TRBV4-1	many	TRBJ1-5	ASSQVRQDNQPQH
TRBV18	many	TRBJ2-4	ASSPQGKNIQY
TRBV6-5	many	TRBJ1-6	ASSPWTGPNSPLH
TRBV5-1	few	TRBJ1-2	ASTLGEGAGYGYT
TRBV7-9	many	TRBJ1-4	ASSLGVLGEKLF
TRBV5-1	many	TRBJ2-7	ASSLRGASYEQY
TRBV25-1	many	TRBJ1-5	ASSEPTEGNQPQH
TRBV9	-	TRBJ2-7	ASSAGTGREQY
TRBV5-1	many	TRBJ2-7	ASSLEGTGSSSYEQY
TRBV5-1	many	TRBJ1-4	ASSTGTSNEKLF
TRBV5-1	many	TRBJ2-3	ASSPGASPTDTQY
TRBV5-1	many	TRBJ2-5	ASSFGGLGETQY
TRBV11-2	many	TRBJ2-7	ASSLEGHSYEQY
TRBV7-2	many	TRBJ1-6	ASKIGL
TRBV20-1	many	TRBJ2-1	SARGGYEQF
TRBV7-6	many	TRBJ2-3	ASSSPGLAATDTQY
TRBV4-2	many	TRBJ1-2	ASSQEGQYYGYT
TRBV5-1	many	TRBJ2-5	ASSFQGGQETQY
TRBV2	many	TRBJ2-3	ASTDSTGTQY
TRBV20-1	many	TRBJ1-2	SASGGAANGYT
TRBV25-1	many	TRBJ1-5	ASSDDVHSNQPQH
TRBV10-3	many	TRBJ2-1	AISERQVNNEQF
TRBV2	many	TRBJ2-3	ASSPFGLAGGGDTQY
TRBV4-3	many	TRBJ2-5	ASSSRGPGETQY
TRBV5-1	many	TRBJ2-4	ASSKNGENIQY
TRBV5-1	many	TRBJ2-5	ASSSGQGYQETQY
TRBV5-1	many	TRBJ1-3	ASSLGAGGPSGNTIY
TRBV3-1	many	TRBJ1-1	ASSPRVTSAEAF
TRBV6-2/TRBV6-3	-	TRBJ1-2	ASSYFGPAFYGYT
TRBV5-1	many	TRBJ1-1	ASSLEGANTEAF
TRBV20-1	many	TRBJ1-2	SASGHLFGYT
TRBV20-1	many	TRBJ1-4	SVNREISEKLF
TRBV5-1	many	TRBJ2-3	ASSFVARTDTQY
TRBV5-4	many	TRBJ2-5	ASSILQGGAETQY
TRBV7-9	many	TRBJ2-3	ASSLTVTSTDTQY
TRBV2	many	TRBJ2-3	ARRDRATDTQY
TRBV6-2/TRBV6-3	many	TRBJ2-1	ASSLWGGWTSYNEQF
TRBV28	many	TRBJ1-2	ASSFTGPYGYT
TRBV5-6	-	TRBJ2-1	ASSSLGTSRYNEQF
TRBV7-2	many	TRBJ2-2	ASRPPGLANTGELF
TRBV6-6	few	TRBJ2-2	ASSLGGDRNTGELF
TRBV6-2/TRBV6-3	many	TRBJ2-7	ASTRRSGGEQY
TRBV5-4	few	TRBJ1-4	ASSGNGRGDEKLF
TRBV20-1	many	TRBJ2-3	SARDRGFSAQY
TRBV9	many	TRBJ2-3	ASSVANTDTQY
TRBV5-1	many	TRBJ2-5	ASSLEAGNTWETQY
TRBV30	many	TRBJ2-7	AWSVRAGYEQY
TRBV20-1	many	TRBJ1-1	SLDRERTEAF
TRBV7-6	many	TRBJ2-2	ASSFHAEWTGMNTGELF
TRBV12-3/TRBV12-4	many	TRBJ2-2	ASSQTPGGTGELF
TRBV12-3/TRBV12-4	many	TRBJ2-5	ASSLFGSKETQY
TRBV6-6	many	TRBJ1-2	ASSYLRAPSYGYT